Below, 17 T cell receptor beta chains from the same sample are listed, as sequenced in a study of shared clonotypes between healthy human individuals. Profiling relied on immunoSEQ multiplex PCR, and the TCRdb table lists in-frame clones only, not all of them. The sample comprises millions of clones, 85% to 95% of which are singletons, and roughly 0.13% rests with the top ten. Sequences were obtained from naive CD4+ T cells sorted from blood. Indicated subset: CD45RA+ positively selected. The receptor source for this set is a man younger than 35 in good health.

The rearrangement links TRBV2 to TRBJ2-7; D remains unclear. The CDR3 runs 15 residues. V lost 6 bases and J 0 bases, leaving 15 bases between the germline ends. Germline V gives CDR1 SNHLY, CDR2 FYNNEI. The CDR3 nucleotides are TGTGCCAGCAGCTTGTACTCGGTGAGCTCCTACGAGCAGTACTTC. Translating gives CASSLYSVSSYEQYF.

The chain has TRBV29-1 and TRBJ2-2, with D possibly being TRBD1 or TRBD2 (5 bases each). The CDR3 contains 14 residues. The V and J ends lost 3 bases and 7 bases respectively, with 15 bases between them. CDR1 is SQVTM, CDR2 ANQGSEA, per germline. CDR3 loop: CSVDRFLGGGELFF. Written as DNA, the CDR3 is TGCAGCGTTGATAGGTTCCTTGGGGGCGGGGAGCTGTTTTTT.

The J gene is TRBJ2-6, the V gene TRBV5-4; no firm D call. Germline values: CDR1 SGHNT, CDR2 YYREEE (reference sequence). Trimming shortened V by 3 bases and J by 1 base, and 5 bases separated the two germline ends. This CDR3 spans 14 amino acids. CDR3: CASSSRSGANVLTF. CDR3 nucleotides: TGTGCCAGCAGCTCGCGGTCTGGGGCCAACGTCCTGACTTTC.

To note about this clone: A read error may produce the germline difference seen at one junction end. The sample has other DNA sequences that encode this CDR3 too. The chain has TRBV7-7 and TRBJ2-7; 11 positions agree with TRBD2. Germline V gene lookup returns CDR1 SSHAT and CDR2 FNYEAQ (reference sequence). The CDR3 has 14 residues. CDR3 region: CASSPGTSGYEQYF. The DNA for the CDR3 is TGTGCTAGCAGCCCCGGGACTAGCGGCTACGAGCAGTACTTC.

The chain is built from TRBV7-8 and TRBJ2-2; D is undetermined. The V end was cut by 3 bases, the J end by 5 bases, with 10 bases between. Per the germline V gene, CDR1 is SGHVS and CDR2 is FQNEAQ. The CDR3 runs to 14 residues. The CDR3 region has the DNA TGTGCCAGCAGCTTGCGCCAGAGTACCGGGGAGCTGTTTTTT. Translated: CASSLRQSTGELFF.

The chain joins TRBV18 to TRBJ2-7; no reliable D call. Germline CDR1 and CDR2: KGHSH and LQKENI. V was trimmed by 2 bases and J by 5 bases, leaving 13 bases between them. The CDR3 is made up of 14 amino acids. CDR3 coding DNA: TGTGCCAGCTCACCAAAACAAGTCACGGACGAGCAGTACTTC. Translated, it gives CASSPKQVTDEQYF.

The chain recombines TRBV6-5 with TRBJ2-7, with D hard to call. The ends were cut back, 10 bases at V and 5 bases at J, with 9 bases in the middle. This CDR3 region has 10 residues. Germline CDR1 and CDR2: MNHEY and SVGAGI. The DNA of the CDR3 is TGTGCCAATGGCTGGGACGAGCAGTACTTC. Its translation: CANGWDEQYF.

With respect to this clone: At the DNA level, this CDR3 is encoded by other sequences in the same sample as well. The CDR3 region has the DNA TGTGCCAGCAGCCGGACGGGGGCAGAGACCCAGTACTTC. Translated, it gives CASSRTGAETQYF. The chain recombines TRBV6-5 with TRBJ2-5; D tentatively fits TRBD1 or TRBD2 (6 bases each). Per the germline V gene, CDR1 is MNHEY and CDR2 is SVGAGI. This CDR3 region has 13 residues. The ends were cut back, 6 bases at V and 4 bases at J, with 12 bases in the middle.

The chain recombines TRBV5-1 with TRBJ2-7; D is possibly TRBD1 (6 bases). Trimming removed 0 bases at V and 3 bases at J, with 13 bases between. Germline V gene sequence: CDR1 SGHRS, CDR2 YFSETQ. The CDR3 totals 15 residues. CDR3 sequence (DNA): TGCGCCAGCAGCTTGGCACAGGGCGCACTCTACGAGCAGTACTTC. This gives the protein CASSLAQGALYEQYF.

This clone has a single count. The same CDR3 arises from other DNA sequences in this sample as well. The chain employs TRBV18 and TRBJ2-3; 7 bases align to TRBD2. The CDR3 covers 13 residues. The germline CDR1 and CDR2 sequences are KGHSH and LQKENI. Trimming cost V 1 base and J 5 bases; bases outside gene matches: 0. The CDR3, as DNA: TGTGCCAGCTCACCACGGGAGGGAGATACGCAGTATTTT. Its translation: CASSPREGDTQYF.

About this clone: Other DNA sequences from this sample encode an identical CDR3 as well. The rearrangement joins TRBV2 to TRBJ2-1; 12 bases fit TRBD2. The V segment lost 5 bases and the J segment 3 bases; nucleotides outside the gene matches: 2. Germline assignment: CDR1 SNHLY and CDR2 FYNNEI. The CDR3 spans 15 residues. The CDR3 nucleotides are TGTGCCAGCAGTCCGACTAGCGGGGGCTACAATGAGCAGTTCTTC. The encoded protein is CASSPTSGGYNEQFF.

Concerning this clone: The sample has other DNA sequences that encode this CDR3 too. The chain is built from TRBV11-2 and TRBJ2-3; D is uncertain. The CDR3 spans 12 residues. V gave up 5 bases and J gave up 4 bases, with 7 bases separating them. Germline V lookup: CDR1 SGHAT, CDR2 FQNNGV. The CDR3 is CASSPISDTQYF. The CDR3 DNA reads TGTGCCAGCAGCCCCATTTCAGATACGCAGTATTTT.

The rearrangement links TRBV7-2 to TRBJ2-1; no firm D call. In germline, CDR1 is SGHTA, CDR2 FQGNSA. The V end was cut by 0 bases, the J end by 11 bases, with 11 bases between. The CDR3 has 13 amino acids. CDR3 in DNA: TGTGCCAGCAGCTTAGCGGCAGGTTACCAGCAGTTCTTC. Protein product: CASSLAAGYQQFF.

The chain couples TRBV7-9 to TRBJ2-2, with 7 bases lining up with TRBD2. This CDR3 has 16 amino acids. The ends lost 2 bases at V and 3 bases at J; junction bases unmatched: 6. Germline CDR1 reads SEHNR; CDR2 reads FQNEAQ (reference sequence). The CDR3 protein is CASSLWAAGYTGELFF. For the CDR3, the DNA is TGTGCCAGCAGCTTATGGGCAGCGGGGTACACCGGGGAGCTGTTTTTT.

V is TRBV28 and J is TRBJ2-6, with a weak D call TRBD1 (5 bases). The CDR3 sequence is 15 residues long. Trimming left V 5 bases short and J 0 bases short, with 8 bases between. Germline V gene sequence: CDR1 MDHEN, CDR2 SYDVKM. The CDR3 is CASSRRASGANVLTF. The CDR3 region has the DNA TGTGCCAGCAGTCGCAGGGCCTCTGGGGCCAACGTCCTGACTTTC.

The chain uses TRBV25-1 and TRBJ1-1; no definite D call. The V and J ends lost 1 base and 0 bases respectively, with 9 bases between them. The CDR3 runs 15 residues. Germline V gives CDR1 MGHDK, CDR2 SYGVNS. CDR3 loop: CASSESPGLNTEAFF. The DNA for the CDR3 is TGTGCCAGCAGTGAATCTCCAGGCCTGAACACTGAAGCTTTCTTT.

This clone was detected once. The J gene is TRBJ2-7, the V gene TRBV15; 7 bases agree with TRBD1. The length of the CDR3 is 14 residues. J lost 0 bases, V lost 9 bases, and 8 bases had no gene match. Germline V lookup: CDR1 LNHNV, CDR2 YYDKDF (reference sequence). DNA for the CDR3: TGTGCCACTAAGACAGGGCAAAACTCCTACGAGCAGTACTTC. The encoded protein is CATKTGQNSYEQYF.